These T cell receptor beta chains were read from a single sample in a study of T cell responses to AZD1222 COVID-19 vaccine. Using immunoSEQ multiplex PCR, the repertoire was profiled, and TCRdb retains in-frame clones only, with some absent. The sample contains under 150,000 clones, roughly nine tenths of which appear only once. The input for sequencing was peripheral blood, taken 28 days after the second AZD1222 dose. The receptors were sampled from an adult who received the AZD1222 COVID-19 vaccine. Both conserved end residues are trimmed from each CDR3.

cdr3_aa,cdr3_length,v_call,j_call
ASSLTPTGVRTGELF,15,TRBV5-1,TRBJ2-2
ASSDVWGDYNEQF,13,TRBV25-1,TRBJ2-1
ASSFDPGAGELF,12,TRBV7-3,TRBJ2-2
ASSQDLLAGVANTGELF,17,TRBV4-3,TRBJ2-2
ASSQGQGAMSQPQH,14,TRBV4-3,TRBJ1-5
ASSEVPGGVTEAF,13,TRBV6-1,TRBJ1-1
ASSVDNTDYGYT,12,TRBV9,TRBJ1-2
AWSGWGAGANVLT,13,TRBV30,TRBJ2-6
ATRRGAQTEAF,11,TRBV24-1,TRBJ1-1
ASSPARWGGYGYT,13,TRBV14,TRBJ1-2
ASSLMNEQF,9,TRBV28,TRBJ2-1
ATGRTAQFRDTEAF,14,TRBV19,TRBJ1-1
ASGESSSYNEQF,12,TRBV6-5,TRBJ2-1